This T cell receptor (beta chain) came from a study of OX40 agonist ivuxolimab in advanced cancers. This CDR3 is 14 amino acids long. With 5 bases removed from V and 2 bases from J, the gap between germline ends came to 9 bases. CDR1 is MNHNS, CDR2 SASEGT, per germline. TCRdb's table, derived via immunoSEQ multiplex PCR, lists solely in-frame clones and lacks some. This table holds about 58,000 clones, 90% to 95% found once. The material sequenced was CD4+ or CD8+ T cells sorted from blood, taken in a trial of the OX40 agonist ivuxolimab. V usage is TRBV6-1 and J usage is TRBJ2-2; D ambiguous. This sequence was found in an adult with an advanced solid tumor such as melanoma, head and neck, liver or kidney cancer. CDR3 in amino acids: CASSRYPNTGELFF. The CDR3 coding sequence is TGTGCCAGCAGTAGATATCCTAACACCGGGGAGCTGTTTTTT.